This T cell receptor (beta chain) emerged from a study of cytomegalovirus exposure and HLA in healthy donors (dated by TCRdb to the late 2010s). Background for the entire study: According to an earlier analysis of a few hundred of the donors, about 180 million T cells yielded some 120 million unique TCR beta sequences and more than 250 Gb of sequence data. Donor age, sex, ethnicity and CMV serostatus were compiled alongside the repertoire data. In a later analysis, previously published TCR beta repertoires from several hundred donors were re-analyzed and high-resolution HLA genotyping was added so that TCR occurrence patterns could be studied. Rather than using new phenotypic data, the later analysis identified candidate immune exposures from TCR beta sequences and from how often those sequences occurred across donors. A handful of DR-DQ haplotypes were handled as single units for association and clustering because linkage in the cohort was strong. Of the roughly 400 genotyped donors, approximately 80% fell in the genetic ancestry cluster associated with self-reported Caucasian donors. The study was designed to test whether signatures of past pathogen exposure could be identified by cataloging public T cell receptors. Every discovery cohort repertoire had been produced on one sequencing platform. Using immunosequencing, the study profiled T cell repertoires from about 610 subjects and related those repertoires to cytomegalovirus serostatus. To predict cytomegalovirus infection status, the study combined high-throughput TCR immunosequencing, statistical association of individual TCRs with disease status, and machine learning. In an earlier analysis of roughly 600 of the donors, high-throughput TCR beta sequencing was used to judge whether each TCR beta V gene segment behaved as functional or pseudogenic. Typing coverage varied by locus: 629-630 donors for A, B, C, DRB1 and DQB1; 522 for DQA1; more than 600 for DPA1; approximately 450 for DPB1. A later genetic analysis took genome-wide SNP genotypes for 398 of the 666 donors and used that subset as a discovery cohort. Besides the first cohort of roughly 640 subjects, a separate validation cohort made up of 95 to 150 different subjects was used. Among around 400 genotyped donors of the cohort, an average of roughly 230,000 unique TCR beta nucleotide sequences was sequenced per donor, of which about 18% were non-productive. An early release covering roughly 580 HLA-typed donors comprised approximately 300 gigabases of sequencing data and around 85 million unique TCR sequences. HLA typing included class I and class II loci at four-digit resolution. What the study reported, not specific to this receptor: Most TCR sequences were seen in very few donors, while some public TCRs were found in many individuals. According to a later genetic analysis, donors in an Asian-associated ancestry cluster had fewer N-insertions in productive TCRs than the roughly 670-donor mean. Because HLA typing was unavailable for some donors at each locus, only the typed subset was used in association tests. In vitro tests confirmed that a few of the cytomegalovirus-associated TCR beta chains recognize cytomegalovirus antigens. In a later analysis, HLA-associated TCR beta chains were found to be more clonally expanded and to have lower generation probabilities than equally common non-associated chains. The study gave a list of 150 to 200 TCR beta chains associated with cytomegalovirus. Because counts were too low, seventeen rarely observed V segments, including chromosome 9 orphons, were left out of the earlier analysis of 500 to 650 of the donors. A group of highly shared sequence variants was considered likely to be a technical artifact of the sequencing pipeline. Roughly uniform sequencing depth across donors was assumed in presence/absence analyses, although this assumption may not hold. A later analysis associated 16,951 TCR beta sequences with specific HLA alleles at a false discovery rate of 0.05. According to a later analysis, most CMV-associated TCR beta chains appeared to be HLA-restricted, and the HLA associations seemed to be driven largely by CMV exposure. The classifier was reported to diagnose cytomegalovirus status with high specificity and sensitivity in both the original and validation cohorts. According to a later analysis, TCR association rates differed among HLA loci, with DRB1 alleles showing the most associated TCRs and HLA-C alleles showing the fewest. The only immune exposure information available for the cohort was CMV serostatus. In an earlier analysis of a few hundred of the donors, most TCR beta V segments were observed in productive rearrangements about 90% or about 30% of the time, broadly matching IMGT annotations. The 87-base-pair reads could not distinguish some IMGT-functional V segments, including TRBV6-2 and TRBV6-3, so those segments were excluded. Correlated functional status among segregating V segments might be attributable to linkage disequilibrium, but an unknown experimental factor could not be ruled out. When HLA alleles, especially DR and DQ, strongly co-occurred, TCR associations were difficult to assign to individual alleles. A later analysis reported that several top co-occurrence clusters appeared linked to parvovirus B19, influenza, CMV and Epstein-Barr virus. The authors suggested that the approach could potentially be extended to other disease states and immunological phenotypes. A later genetic analysis associated a missense DCLRE1C variant with V-gene and J-gene trimming of TCR beta chains, and an independent cohort replicated the association. This cohort had only TCR beta chains sequenced, and the lack of alpha or paired-chain data limited which features could be detected. A further reported finding was that TCR beta sequences accurately predicted the HLA-A and HLA-B alleles for most subjects in the first cohort.

The CDR3 runs 14 amino acids, cysteine and phenylalanine included. The read is trimmed to its CDR3 DNA, 42 bases read in frame from base 1. The germline V gene supplies CDR1 SGHTA and CDR2 FQGNSA. V trim: 5 bases; J trim: 5 bases; unmatched bases: 4. Preparation of the library involved the immunoSEQ multiplex PCR assay. A mixture of 60 forward primers for TCR Vbeta segments and 13 reverse primers for TCR Jbeta segments was used in the multiplex PCR. Amplification of the CDR3 region of rearranged TCR beta genes was performed with a multiplex PCR assay on genomic DNA. The Illumina HiSeq System was used to sequence the amplified TCR beta libraries as 87-base-pair reads. The study's processing was this. A later analysis tallied tens of millions of unique TCR beta chains across the 666 repertoires, and approximately 12 million of those chains were shared by two or more donors. To remove PCR and sequencing errors, raw reads were error-corrected and collapsed into unique sequences using a nearest-neighbor algorithm that merged closely related sequences. V, D and J gene segments were assigned by aligning CDR3 sequences to IMGT reference sequences. For a sequence to be retained, at least a six-nucleotide match to both a V gene segment and a J gene segment was required. Rearrangements were classified as productive when the CDR3 lacked stop codons and remained in frame with V and J, and all other rearrangements were classified as non-productive. CDR3 was defined according to IMGT convention as the region running from the second conserved V-encoded cysteine to the conserved J-encoded phenylalanine. In an earlier analysis of around 600 of the donors, sequences lacking an unambiguous match to a single V gene segment were excluded. In an earlier analysis of some 590 of the donors, a V segment was called functional when productive rearrangements were above 56.7%, and segregating when the standard deviation between donors exceeded 5%. A statistical classification framework was built to diagnose cytomegalovirus status from the catalog of TCR beta chain sequences. In a later analysis, TCR nucleotide sequences were compared against IMGT/GENE-DB human TR gene sequences so that V and J genes could be assigned. A later analysis assigned CDR3 sequences and most-parsimonious VDJ recombination scenarios with the TCRdist pipeline. A later analysis defined each TCR beta chain by its CDR3 amino acid sequence plus V-gene family, and excluded reads lacking a unique V-gene family. A later analysis removed roughly 590 highly shared, low-generation-probability nucleotide sequences to deal with suspected cross-contamination and a sequencing artifact. In a later analysis, a clonal expansion index was calculated for each public chain from normalized within-repertoire ranks of inferred template counts. Generation probabilities in a later analysis came from a VDJ recombination model fitted to out-of-frame rearrangements, and those results were checked against IGoR. In a later analysis, TCR-TCR, TCR-HLA and TCR-CMV co-occurrence was scored with hypergeometric tests, and a repertoire-size bias correction was applied to TCR pairs. In a later analysis, false discovery rates were estimated by permuting HLA or CMV assignments 20 times. A later analysis grouped co-occurring TCRs with DBSCAN, adding TCRdist sequence similarity when clustering within HLA-allele-positive subsets. Repertoires with fewer than 30,000 or more than 120,000 public chains were left out of co-occurrence clustering, as were a few repertoires with anomalous nucleotide sharing. TCRdb took over this immuneACCESS table, retaining in-frame rearrangements with V and J assigned. Such tables are incomplete; in checked studies, under half of the missing clones stem from an unresolved V gene, and the remainder is unexplained. V and J calls and clone size are given by that table; D and trimming were obtained from the DNA. This sample holds 150,000 to 200,000 clones; around 82% were observed only once. Together, the top ten hold 4.5% to 6% of the sample.

The cohort was made up of hundreds of healthy bone marrow donors. Cohort members were all nominally healthy when sampled, although unrecorded immune exposures were likely present. The donor was CMV seronegative and was included in the group of a few hundred seronegative cohort members. A peripheral blood sample was provided by each donor, and peripheral blood mononuclear cells were used for TCR beta sequencing. The Qiagen DNeasy Blood Extraction Kit was used to extract genomic DNA from the blood cell samples. This clone occurred once. No cognate antigen has been identified for it. Nothing much larger sits one base from this clone, and base qualities are not available.

The specimen sequenced was PBMCs. The receptor was isolated from a man aged 35 to 55 in good health and CMV-seronegative. In this chain, TRBV7-2 is recombined with TRBJ1-5, and TRBD1 aligns with 9 junction nucleotides. CDR3 loop: CASSRWTGDQPQHF. The nucleotide sequence reads as follows: TGTGCCAGCAGCCGATGGACAGGGGATCAGCCCCAGCATTTT.